Listed below are T cell receptor beta chains from one sample, sequenced in a study of response to subunit inactivated influenza vaccine. TCRdb re-called the RT-PCR reads through MiXCR, storing one row per CDR3 protein. The sample yields a few hundred thousand distinct CDR3 sequences, about 20% seen once. The source was PBMCs from blood, collected approximately 20 months after vaccination. These receptors were taken from a man between 45 and 75 years old who received an inactivated influenza vaccine. Both conserved end residues are trimmed from each CDR3.

V gene,J gene,CDR3 protein
TRBV7-9,TRBJ2-5,ASSRSGGEETQY
TRBV7-2,TRBJ1-2,AGRGGDYGYT
TRBV7-8,TRBJ1-5,ASSLADSPGYQPQH
TRBV6-1,TRBJ1-2,ASSTQGRTWRMDGYT
TRBV7-9,TRBJ1-4,ASSLAQGGKLF
TRBV6-1,TRBJ1-4,ASTPRDLNEKLF
TRBV5-1,TRBJ1-5,ASSRDTDQPQH
TRBV20-1,TRBJ2-3,SARALSGGARDTQY
TRBV7-7,TRBJ2-1,ASSLEGAPYNEQF
TRBV5-1,TRBJ2-4,ASSSTGMNIQY
TRBV10-3,TRBJ1-5,ATGHGNQPQH
TRBV12-3/TRBV12-4,TRBJ2-6,ASSRDLGQGSGANVLT
TRBV20-1,TRBJ1-4,SASLSPTEKLF
TRBV28,TRBJ1-6,ASSQPPYPPLH
TRBV12-3/TRBV12-4,TRBJ1-1,ASRGWGALNTEAF
TRBV5-5,TRBJ1-2,ASSLEDFIRANYGYT
TRBV10-2,TRBJ1-5,ASSGPQTGRSGQPQH
TRBV12-3/TRBV12-4,TRBJ2-2,ASSSTGANTGELF
TRBV7-7,TRBJ2-5,ASSFAEGKTQY
TRBV12-3/TRBV12-4,TRBJ2-1,ASSLASNEQF
TRBV5-5,TRBJ1-1,ASSLQGLGGLNTEAF
TRBV9,TRBJ2-1,ASSVDTGNNEQF
TRBV29-1,TRBJ2-1,SVAWGLAYEQF
TRBV4-1,TRBJ1-2,ASSQTGILNYGYT
TRBV24-1,TRBJ2-3,ATSDARDSFPTDTQY
TRBV11-2,TRBJ1-1,ASTMMLSTEAF
TRBV5-1,TRBJ1-1,ASSLSGGRTEAF
TRBV29-1,TRBJ1-1,SARTGMNTEAF
TRBV6-6,TRBJ2-5,ASSYSTTGTQY
TRBV25-1,TRBJ1-5,ASSEYQGRKPQH
TRBV2,TRBJ1-1,ASRDRQGAEAF